The subject of this entry is one TCR beta chain. In its sample, this clonotype was seen a few times. No antigen is known for it. No quality values exist for individual bases; no much larger clone is one base distant. These data are taken from a study of T-cell reconstitution after alpha-beta-depleted transplantation in children (dated by TCRdb to about 2016). Regarding the research as a whole: T-cell immune reconstitution after TCRalphabeta/CD19-depleted allogeneic hematopoietic cell transplantation in children was quantitatively tracked in the study by means of TCR repertoire profiling.

Counted from cysteine to phenylalanine, this CDR3 has 14 amino acids. The read is trimmed to its CDR3 DNA, 42 bases read in frame from base 1. For this chain, trimming is 6 bases at the V end and 4 bases at the J end, and the number of junction bases without a gene match is 7. The CDR1 and CDR2 encoded by the germline V gene are MNHEY and SVGAGI. To prepare the library, PCR was applied. These reads were obtained on an Illumina HiSeq 2500. Molecular barcoding was employed in the preparation of TCR libraries, with unique molecular identifiers being used to normalize TCRbeta repertoire quantification. The raw public data were reprocessed by TCRdb itself: fastp quality trimming at Q25, MiXCR clonotype calling, in-frame beta chains only. Merged by CDR3 protein, the rows form single entries marked with the most common genes and DNA. The sample table holds fewer than 550,000 distinct CDR3 sequences, of which roughly a tenth were seen once. The top ten clones comprise about 5% of the sample.

The receptor comes from a human donor who donated a stem cell graft to a child with acute myeloid leukemia. The material sequenced was PBMCs from the stem cell graft donor, taken from the stem cell graft. The chain links TRBV6-5 with TRBJ2-3; the central 7 bases match TRBD1. The nucleotide sequence reads TGTGCCAGCAGAATGGGGACAGCCTCAGATACGCAGTATTTT. Its protein product is CASRMGTASDTQYF.